Each of the 2 T cell receptor beta chains below was sequenced from the same sample in a study of blood T cell repertoires in COVID-19. The protocol was immunoSEQ multiplex PCR, while the TCRdb copy is restricted to in-frame clones and leaves out a portion. The sample includes about 110,000 clones, 71% of them seen just once. Sequences were obtained from peripheral blood. These TCRs come from a human donor with acute or convalescent COVID-19. The donor label of this sample is uncertain.

This clone was seen more than once but under ten times. V gene TRBV7-8 combines with J gene TRBJ1-1; TRBD1 matches 9 bases. This CDR3 spans 18 amino acids. Trimming took 5 bases from V and 1 from J; bases not matched to a gene: 14. Germline CDR1 SGHVS, CDR2 FQNEAQ. CDR3: CASSPRTGDLKRNTEAFF. In DNA, the CDR3 is TGTGCCAGCAGCCCGCGGACAGGGGACTTAAAGAGGAACACTGAAGCTTTCTTT.

The gene calls are TRBV10-3 and TRBJ2-3; 9 nucleotides agree with TRBD2. Germline V gene lookup returns CDR1 ENHRY and CDR2 SYGVKD. The ends lost 2 bases at V and 2 bases at J; junction bases unmatched: 14. CDR3 size: 19 residues. The CDR3 coding sequence is TGTGCCATCAGTGAGCTCGGGACTAGCAGGCTTGTGGACACAGATACGCAGTATTTT. Encoded protein: CAISELGTSRLVDTDTQYF.